Listed below are T cell receptor beta chains from one sample, sequenced in a study of cytomegalovirus exposure and HLA in healthy donors. The method was immunoSEQ multiplex PCR; TCRdb's version includes in-frame clones alone and lacks a portion of them. The sample holds about 180,000 clones, 80% seen once. What was sequenced was PBMCs. The receptors come from a man aged 30-40 years in good health and CMV-seropositive. The CDR3 runs from the conserved cysteine through the conserved F or W. D genes are given only for firm matches. For some rows the clone size is stated as once, few or many, or as a class when expanded; others skip it.

D gene,V gene,J gene,clone size,CDR3 protein,CDR3 DNA
TRBD1,TRBV27,TRBJ1-2,NA,CASSFMTGDGYTF,TGTGCCAGCAGTTTTATGACAGGGGACGGCTACACCTTC
TRBD1,TRBV11-3,TRBJ2-3,NA,CASSRRGGGDTQYF,TGTGCCAGCAGTCGACGAGGGGGCGGAGATACGCAGTATTTT
NA,TRBV7-2,TRBJ1-5,few,CASSLKSSNQPQHF,TGTGCCAGCAGCTTAAAGTCTAGTAATCAGCCCCAGCATTTT
TRBD1,TRBV9,TRBJ1-3,NA,CASSARQGDSGNTIYF,TGTGCCAGCAGCGCCCGACAGGGCGACTCTGGAAACACCATATATTTT
NA,TRBV20-1,TRBJ2-7,NA,CSASSSYEQYF,TGCAGTGCTAGCTCGAGTTACGAGCAGTACTTC
NA,TRBV5-1,TRBJ1-6,NA,CASSRGGDSPLHF,TGCGCCAGCAGCCGAGGGGGGGATTCACCCCTCCACTTT
NA,TRBV29-1,TRBJ2-1,once,CSVGENEQFF,TGCAGCGTTGGGGAGAATGAGCAGTTCTTC
NA,TRBV7-9,TRBJ1-1,NA,CASSLAQDVYRPGEAFF,TGTGCCAGCAGCTTAGCGCAGGATGTGTACCGGCCGGGGGAAGCTTTCTTT
TRBD2,TRBV5-4,TRBJ2-5,NA,CASSLASGGMKTQYF,TGTGCCAGCAGCTTGGCCAGCGGGGGGATGAAGACCCAGTACTTC
NA,TRBV15,TRBJ1-5,NA,CATRRGSNQPQHF,TGTGCCACCAGGAGGGGGAGTAATCAGCCCCAGCATTTT
TRBD2,TRBV4-1,TRBJ2-5,NA,CASSQVVGGGALGGETQYF,TGCGCCAGCAGCCAAGTAGTCGGCGGGGGGGCCCTCGGGGGTGAGACCCAGTACTTC
NA,TRBV11-2,TRBJ2-7,NA,CASSLGHDLYEQYF,TGTGCCAGCAGCCTCGGACACGACCTCTACGAGCAGTACTTC
TRBD2,TRBV7-8,TRBJ2-2,NA,CASSLALAGGYTGELFF,TGTGCCAGCAGCTTAGCTCTAGCGGGAGGATACACCGGGGAGCTGTTTTTT
TRBD2,TRBV28,TRBJ2-1,NA,CASIPSGGRDSYNEQFF,TGTGCCAGCATCCCATCGGGCGGGAGGGACTCCTACAATGAGCAGTTCTTC
TRBD2,TRBV19,TRBJ2-5,NA,CASLDRGRGNMIEREETQYF,TGTGCCAGTCTCGACCGGGGGAGGGGCAATATGATCGAAAGAGAAGAGACCCAGTACTTC
NA,TRBV5-1,TRBJ2-7,NA,CASSLLGGAAVYEQYF,TGCGCCAGCAGCTTGTTAGGTGGGGCCGCGGTCTACGAGCAGTACTTC
TRBD2,TRBV15,TRBJ2-5,NA,CATSRWASGGPQETQYF,TGTGCCACCAGCAGGTGGGCTAGCGGGGGACCACAAGAGACCCAGTACTTC
TRBD1,TRBV4-2,TRBJ2-6,NA,CASSRDRGSGANVLTF,TGTGCCAGCAGTCGAGACAGGGGCTCTGGGGCCAACGTCCTGACTTTC
NA,TRBV27,TRBJ2-7,NA,CASSFQRVPYEQYF,TGTGCCAGCAGTTTTCAGCGGGTCCCCTACGAGCAGTACTTC
TRBD1,TRBV7-9,TRBJ1-3,once,CASAILGGQGTGNTIYF,TGTGCCAGCGCCATACTGGGGGGACAGGGCACGGGAAACACCATATATTTT
TRBD2,TRBV4-3,TRBJ2-5,NA,CASSQDLSGGAVRETQYF,TGCGCCAGCAGCCAAGATTTGAGCGGGGGGGCCGTACGAGAGACCCAGTACTTC
NA,TRBV7-2,TRBJ1-4,few,CASSLARANEKLFF,TGTGCCAGCAGCTTAGCCAGGGCTAATGAAAAACTGTTTTTT
NA,TRBV6-1,TRBJ2-2,NA,CASSERVSGAGELFF,TGTGCCAGCAGTGAGAGGGTGTCCGGAGCCGGGGAGCTGTTTTTT
TRBD2,TRBV5-1,TRBJ2-2,NA,CASSLDTGLAGDTGELFF,TGCGCCAGCAGCTTGGACACGGGACTAGCGGGCGACACCGGGGAGCTGTTTTTT
NA,TRBV29-1,TRBJ1-5,NA,CSVVRQWYSNQPQHF,TGCAGCGTTGTGAGACAGTGGTATAGCAATCAGCCCCAGCATTTT
TRBD1,TRBV19,TRBJ1-6,NA,CASRGTDNSPLHF,TGTGCCAGTAGGGGGACAGATAATTCACCCCTCCACTTT
NA,TRBV5-4,TRBJ1-1,NA,CASSFGVVYTEAFF,TGTGCCAGCAGCTTCGGGGTGGTGTACACTGAAGCTTTCTTT
TRBD1,TRBV5-1,TRBJ2-7,NA,CASSQDRVRPYF,TGCGCCAGCAGCCAGGACAGGGTCCGACCGTACTTC
TRBD2,TRBV7-2,TRBJ2-7,NA,CASSLRASGRDITREQYF,TGTGCCAGCAGCTTAAGGGCTAGCGGGAGGGATATTACTCGCGAGCAGTACTTC
TRBD2,TRBV28,TRBJ2-7,few,CASSKPGLAGIKGYEQYF,TGTGCCAGCAGTAAACCGGGACTAGCGGGAATTAAGGGGTACGAGCAGTACTTC
TRBD1,TRBV5-1,TRBJ1-1,NA,CASSPKTGGGTEAFF,TGCGCCAGCAGCCCCAAGACAGGGGGCGGCACTGAAGCTTTCTTT
NA,TRBV30,TRBJ2-1,NA,CAWSEGQVVQFF,TGTGCCTGGAGTGAGGGGCAGGTCGTGCAGTTCTTC
TRBD1,TRBV6-5,TRBJ2-5,once,CASSGTERETQYF,TGTGCCAGCAGTGGGACAGAACGAGAGACCCAGTACTTC
TRBD1,TRBV14,TRBJ1-2,once,CASSQGTGVVYGYTF,TGTGCCAGCAGCCAAGGGACAGGGGTTGTCTATGGCTACACCTTC
NA,TRBV9,TRBJ2-2,NA,CASSAAPGLFGGELFF,TGTGCCAGCAGCGCCGCCCCGGGTCTGTTTGGCGGGGAGCTGTTTTTT
TRBD2,TRBV7-8,TRBJ2-3,NA,CASSRGLAGEGDTQYF,TGTGCCAGCAGCCGCGGACTAGCGGGGGAAGGAGATACGCAGTATTTT
NA,TRBV29-1,TRBJ1-2,NA,CSVEEGGYGYTF,TGCAGCGTTGAAGAGGGGGGATATGGCTACACCTTC
TRBD1,TRBV5-1,TRBJ1-1,NA,CASSLGRLTGGYTEAFF,TGCGCCAGCAGCTTGGGGCGTCTTACAGGGGGGTACACTGAAGCTTTCTTT
TRBD2,TRBV7-9,TRBJ2-7,NA,CASSLVRGRGVYEQYF,TGTGCCAGCAGCTTAGTACGGGGGCGGGGGGTCTACGAGCAGTACTTC
NA,TRBV9,TRBJ2-7,NA,CASSDPSSYEQYF,TGTGCCAGCAGCGATCCCAGCTCCTACGAGCAGTACTTC
NA,TRBV7-2,TRBJ1-1,once,CASSLRGNTEAFF,TGTGCCAGCAGCCTCCGCGGGAACACTGAAGCTTTCTTT
NA,TRBV5-4,TRBJ1-2,NA,CASKWDTVNYGYTF,TGTGCCAGCAAGTGGGACACCGTAAACTATGGCTACACCTTC
TRBD1,TRBV7-9,TRBJ2-5,NA,CASSPGQGALETQYF,TGTGCCAGCAGCCCAGGACAGGGGGCTCTAGAGACCCAGTACTTC
NA,TRBV28,TRBJ1-3,NA,CASGTQDSGNTIYF,TGTGCCAGCGGAACACAGGACTCTGGAAACACCATATATTTT
NA,TRBV7-9,TRBJ2-7,NA,CASSLTGHPSYEQYF,TGTGCCAGCAGCTTGACGGGACACCCTTCCTACGAGCAGTACTTC
NA,TRBV29-1,TRBJ1-5,NA,CSVAVSNQPQHF,TGCAGCGTTGCGGTTAGCAATCAGCCCCAGCATTTT
TRBD2,TRBV28,TRBJ2-3,once,CASSLAGGLSTDTQYF,TGTGCCAGCAGCCTAGCGGGTGGATTAAGCACAGATACGCAGTATTTT
TRBD1,TRBV5-1,TRBJ1-2,NA,CASSLVGDRGRDGYTF,TGCGCCAGCAGCTTGGTTGGGGACAGGGGGCGAGATGGCTACACCTTC
TRBD1,TRBV30,TRBJ2-2,NA,CAGTDRGLPGELFF,TGTGCCGGAACGGACAGGGGTCTCCCCGGGGAGCTGTTTTTT
TRBD1,TRBV19,TRBJ2-7,NA,CASSIGQGTYEQYF,TGTGCCAGTAGTATAGGACAGGGGACGTACGAGCAGTACTTC
TRBD2,TRBV28,TRBJ2-1,NA,CASLAGIGYNEQFF,TGTGCCAGCCTAGCGGGAATTGGTTACAATGAGCAGTTCTTC
NA,TRBV7-9,TRBJ1-1,NA,CASSERGWGNTEAFF,TGTGCCAGCAGCGAGCGGGGGTGGGGAAACACTGAAGCTTTCTTT
NA,TRBV9,TRBJ2-7,NA,CASSRSPGTAAKSYEQYF,TGTGCCAGCAGTCGCTCCCCGGGAACGGCAGCTAAGTCCTACGAGCAGTACTTC